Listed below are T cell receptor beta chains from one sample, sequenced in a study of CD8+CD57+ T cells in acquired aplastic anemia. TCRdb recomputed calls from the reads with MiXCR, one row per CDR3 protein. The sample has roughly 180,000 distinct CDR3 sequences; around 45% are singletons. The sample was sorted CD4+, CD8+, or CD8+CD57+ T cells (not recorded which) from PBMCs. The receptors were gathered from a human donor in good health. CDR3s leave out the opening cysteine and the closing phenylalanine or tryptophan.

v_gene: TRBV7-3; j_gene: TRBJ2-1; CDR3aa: ASRLSGVYNEQF
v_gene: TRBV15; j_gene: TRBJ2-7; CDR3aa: ATSREEGPYEQY
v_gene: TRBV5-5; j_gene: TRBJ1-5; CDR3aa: ASSFRDSNQPQH
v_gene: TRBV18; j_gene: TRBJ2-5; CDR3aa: ASSESFPETQY
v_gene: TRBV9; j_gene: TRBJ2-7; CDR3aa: ASSVGTASYEQY
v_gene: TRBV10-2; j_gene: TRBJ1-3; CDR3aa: ASSVSGGNTIY
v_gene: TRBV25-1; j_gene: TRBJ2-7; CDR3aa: ASRRGVAYEQY
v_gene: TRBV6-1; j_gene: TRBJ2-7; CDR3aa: ASSEKGTSGRSQY
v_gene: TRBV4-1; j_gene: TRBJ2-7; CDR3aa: ASSQEGTSGSKQY
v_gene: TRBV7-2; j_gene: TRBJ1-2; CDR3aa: ASGGYYGYT